These 28 T cell receptor beta chains were all obtained from the same sample, sequenced in a study of cytotoxic CD8 clonotypes in ibrutinib-treated CLL. Generated by immunoSEQ multiplex PCR, the TCRdb table keeps only in-frame clones and is missing some. The sample records about 160,000 clones, roughly 80% being singletons. This specimen was PBMCs, taken after 12 months of ibrutinib treatment. These receptors originate from a human donor with chronic lymphocytic leukemia.

The chain has TRBV5-8 and TRBJ2-7; possible D gene TRBD2, 5 bases. The CDR3 runs to 14 residues. V was shortened by 3 bases and J by 6 bases, with 16 bases between the two germline ends. Germline-derived CDR1 and CDR2 are SGHTS and YDEGEE. The CDR3 protein is CASSWEAARAEQYF. DNA of the CDR3: TGTGCCAGCAGCTGGGAAGCGGCCCGGGCCGAGCAGTACTTC.

The genes are TRBV7-2 and TRBJ2-1; 12 nucleotides line up with TRBD2. The germline V gene has CDR1 SGHTA and CDR2 FQGNSA. The V gene end was trimmed by 5 bases and the J gene end by 9 bases; junction bases not matched to a gene: 8. CDR3 size: 15 residues. CDR3 sequence: CASSRIGLAGTEQFF. In nucleotides, the CDR3 is TGTGCCAGCAGCCGTATCGGACTAGCGGGGACTGAGCAGTTCTTC. Full variable domain (missing parts from reference TRBV7-2 and TRBJ2-1): GAGVSQSPSNKVTEKGKDVELRCDPISGHTALYWYRQSLGQGLEFLIYFQGNSAPDKSGLPSDRFSAERTGGSVSTLTIQRTQQEDSAVYLCASSRIGLAGTEQFFGPGTRLTVL.

The chain carries TRBV9 and TRBJ2-7; D remains unclear. CDR1 is SGDLS and CDR2 is YYNGEE in the germline V gene. V gave up 4 bases and J gave up 4 bases, with 15 bases separating them. This CDR3 is 14 amino acids long. The CDR3 region is CASSRSELIYEQYF. CDR3 in DNA: TGTGCCAGCAGCCGCTCTGAGCTGATTTACGAGCAGTACTTC.

The rearrangement joins TRBV28 to TRBJ2-7, with D possibly being TRBD2 (6 bases). V was pared by 5 bases and J by 2 bases, with 13 bases between. Germline V gives CDR1 MDHEN, CDR2 SYDVKM. This CDR3 is 14 amino acids long. CDR3 sequence: CASSGTLDAYEQYF. For the CDR3, the DNA is TGTGCCAGCAGTGGGACTCTCGATGCCTACGAGCAGTACTTC. The full variable domain, completed using reference TRBV28 and TRBJ2-7, is DVKVTQSSRYLVKRTGEKVFLECVQDMDHENMFWYRQDPGLGLRLIYFSYDVKMKEKGDIPEGYSVSREKKERFSLILESASTNQTSMYLCASSGTLDAYEQYFGPGTRLTVT.

The chain uses TRBV10-3 and TRBJ1-2, with 8 bases that match TRBD1. V dropped 5 bases and J dropped 4; count of bases not matched to a gene: 6. From germline, CDR1 is ENHRY and CDR2 SYGVKD. The CDR3 sequence is 14 residues long. CDR3 in DNA: TGTGCCATCAGTAGAACAGGGGGAAGCTATGGCTACACCTTC. This codes for CAISRTGGSYGYTF.

This chain uses TRBV27 with TRBJ2-1; no clear D. Trimming cost V 5 bases and J 2 bases, with 19 bases left between them. Germline V gives CDR1 MNHEY, CDR2 SMNVEV (reference sequence). CDR3 length equals 17 residues. CDR3 DNA: TGTGCCAGCAGTCCAGCCGAAGGCACCGGACCCTACAATGAGCAGTTCTTC. Translated: CASSPAEGTGPYNEQFF.

The rearrangement uses TRBV5-1 and TRBJ2-5, with 8 bases lining up with TRBD2. The CDR3 covers 16 residues. Germline V gene sequence: CDR1 SGHRS, CDR2 YFSETQ. J lost 5 bases, V lost 4 bases, and 13 bases had no gene match. CDR3: CASSPDSGVWEETQYF. DNA of the CDR3: TGCGCCAGCAGCCCGGATAGCGGGGTTTGGGAGGAGACCCAGTACTTC.

The chain has TRBV10-3 and TRBJ2-5, with D possibly TRBD1 on 6 matching bases. V was pared by 0 bases and J by 4 bases, with 9 bases between. CDR3 length equals 14 residues. The germline V gene has CDR1 ENHRY and CDR2 SYGVKD. The CDR3 protein is CAISESTGIETQYF. The DNA for the CDR3 is TGTGCCATCAGTGAGTCGACAGGTATAGAGACCCAGTACTTC.

V usage is TRBV7-9 and J usage is TRBJ1-4; possible D gene TRBD1, 6 bases. Germline CDR1 SEHNR, CDR2 FQNEAQ (reference sequence). The CDR3 totals 14 residues. Trimming cost V 1 base and J 5 bases, with 8 bases left between them. CDR3 sequence (DNA): TGTGCCAGCAGCTTAGGAGGGGGAAATGAAAAACTGTTTTTT. This translates into CASSLGGGNEKLFF.

The chain uses TRBV10-3 and TRBJ2-7; D remains ambiguous. The CDR3 extends over 11 amino acids. Trimming stripped 10 bases from V and 3 bases from J, with 10 bases between. Germline values: CDR1 ENHRY, CDR2 SYGVKD. The CDR3: CASQSSYEQYF. The DNA for the CDR3 is TGTGCCAGCCAATCGAGCTACGAGCAGTACTTC.

CDR3 region: CASSLGRGTYNSPLHF. The CDR3 DNA follows: TGTGCCAGCAGCCTCGGGAGGGGCACCTATAATTCACCCCTCCACTTT. This rearrangement joins TRBV4-2 to TRBJ1-6, with TRBD1 as a possible D gene (5 bases). V shed 4 bases and J shed 2 bases, with 12 bases lying between them. Germline V gene sequence: CDR1 LGHNA, CDR2 YNFKEQ. The CDR3 is made up of 16 amino acids.

V usage is TRBV19 and J usage is TRBJ1-1; a weak D match, TRBD1 (6 bases). Trimming pared 5 bases from V and 5 bases from J, leaving 12 bases between. This CDR3 comprises 13 residues. In germline, CDR1 is LNHDA, CDR2 SQIVND (reference sequence). CDR3 region: CASSPQGLTEAFF. In DNA form, the CDR3 reads TGTGCCAGTAGTCCTCAGGGGTTGACTGAAGCTTTCTTT.

V and J are TRBV30 and TRBJ1-4, with a tentative D call TRBD1 (6 bases). CDR3 length: 18 residues. Per germline, CDR1 GTSNPN and CDR2 SVGIG (reference sequence). V was clipped by 2 bases and J by 0 bases, with 19 bases between them. DNA for the CDR3: TGTGCCTGGAGTCCAGGGGTCTCCGGACGAGCAACTAATGAAAAACTGTTTTTT. This sequence encodes CAWSPGVSGRATNEKLFF.

This clone was detected once. This chain uses TRBV4-3 with TRBJ1-2, with TRBD1 matching 7 bases. V was pared by 1 base and J by 7 bases, with 9 bases of the junction left unmatched. This CDR3 spans 15 amino acids. Germline loops: CDR1 LGHNA, CDR2 YSLEER. CDR3 in DNA: TGCGCCAGCAGCCAAGTCTCAGGGGGTACAGGTGGCTACACCTTC. It is translated as CASSQVSGGTGGYTF.

The chain combines TRBV11-1 with TRBJ2-7, with unresolved D. The CDR3 has 12 amino acids. Trimming took off 2 bases at V and 6 bases at J, with 8 bases between the two ends. Germline V gene lookup returns CDR1 SGHAT and CDR2 FQDESV (reference sequence). CDR3 DNA: TGTGCCAGCAGCTTATCTGGGGTCGAGCAGTACTTC. Encoded protein: CASSLSGVEQYF.

The chain has TRBV18 and TRBJ1-1; D is ambiguous. V lost 6 bases, J lost 2 bases, and 10 bases lay in between. The germline V gene has CDR1 KGHSH and CDR2 LQKENI. This CDR3 region has 13 residues. CDR3 loop: CASSRGPNTEAFF. CDR3 DNA sequence: TGTGCCAGCTCGCGAGGACCTAACACTGAAGCTTTCTTT.

The chain couples TRBV9 to TRBJ2-7; no clear D. This CDR3 region has 14 residues. V was shortened by 4 bases and J by 0 bases, with 11 bases between the two germline ends. The germline V gene has CDR1 SGDLS and CDR2 YYNGEE. The CDR3 spells CASSTHTVSYEQYF. The DNA of the CDR3 is TGTGCCAGCAGCACCCACACCGTCTCCTACGAGCAGTACTTC.

This clone was counted a few times. The chain carries TRBV28 and TRBJ1-2; TRBD1 matches 10 bases. The V gene's germline CDR1 is MDHEN and CDR2 SYDVKM. V dropped 4 bases and J dropped 7; count of bases not matched to a gene: 9. This CDR3 region has 15 residues. The CDR3 DNA sequence: TGTGCCAGCAGTTCTTCACCGGGACAGGGGCTTGGCTACACCTTC. Encoded protein: CASSSSPGQGLGYTF.

V usage is TRBV7-9 and J usage is TRBJ1-5, with no clear D. CDR3 length equals 13 residues. Germline V gene data show CDR1 as SEHNR and CDR2 as FQNEAQ (reference sequence). The V end was cut by 4 bases, the J end by 7 bases, with 11 bases between. CDR3 residues: CASSSEGRQPQHF. The CDR3 nucleotides read TGTGCCAGCAGCTCCGAGGGTAGGCAGCCCCAGCATTTT. The full variable domain, with the rest looked up from reference TRBV7-9 and TRBJ1-5, is DTGVSQNPRHKITKRGQNVTFRCDPISEHNRLYWYRQTLGQGPEFLTYFQNEAQLEKSRLLSDRFSAERPKGSFSTLEIQRTEQGDSAMYLCASSSEGRQPQHFGDGTRLSIL.

The chain couples TRBV7-9 to TRBJ2-5, with 9 bases that match TRBD2. V lost 3 bases, J lost 5 bases, and 7 bases stayed unmatched. Germline lookup yields CDR1 SEHNR and CDR2 FQNEAQ (reference sequence). This CDR3 has 15 amino acids. CDR3 amino acids: CASSLSLAGRETQYF. CDR3 bases: TGTGCCAGCAGCTTGAGCCTAGCGGGAAGGGAGACCCAGTACTTC.

This clone was detected once. V usage is TRBV13 and J usage is TRBJ2-7, with TRBD1 as a possible D gene (5 bases). This CDR3 is 13 amino acids long. V was shortened by 5 bases and J by 6 bases, with 14 bases between the two germline ends. CDR1 is PRHDT, CDR2 FYEKMQ, per germline (reference sequence). The CDR3 loop reads CASSKDTLGEQYF. The CDR3, as DNA: TGTGCCAGCAGCAAGGACACCCTCGGCGAGCAGTACTTC.

This chain joins TRBV19 and TRBJ1-5; tentatively, D is TRBD1 (6 bases). Germline V lookup: CDR1 LNHDA, CDR2 SQIVND (reference sequence). CDR3 size: 13 residues. V was pared by 6 bases and J by 7 bases, with 13 bases between. The CDR3 loop reads CASRSQGPQPQHF. CDR3 coding DNA: TGTGCCAGTAGGTCACAGGGCCCCCAGCCCCAGCATTTT.

V and J are TRBV28 and TRBJ2-7, with D hard to call. Trimming stripped 4 bases from V and 0 bases from J, with 22 bases between. The CDR3 sequence is 18 residues long. The germline V gene encodes CDR1 MDHEN and CDR2 SYDVKM. CDR3 sequence reads: CASSSPAPLDLLSYEQYF. CDR3 in DNA: TGTGCCAGCAGTTCCCCGGCCCCGCTGGACCTCCTCTCCTACGAGCAGTACTTC.

The CDR3 loop is CASSILLTGTNTEAFF. In nucleotides, the CDR3 is TGTGCCAGTAGTATCCTGCTGACAGGGACGAACACTGAAGCTTTCTTT. The genes are TRBV19 and TRBJ1-1, with 7 bases lining up with TRBD1. Per the germline V gene, CDR1 is LNHDA and CDR2 is SQIVND (reference sequence). V shed 3 bases, J shed 1 base, and the junction held 8 bases outside the gene matches. The CDR3 contains 16 residues.

The chain uses TRBV18 and TRBJ1-3; 8 bases are a match to TRBD1. The CDR3 loop spans 16 amino acids. Trimming at V came to 3 bases and at J to 0 bases, leaving 4 bases not matched to a gene. In germline, CDR1 is KGHSH, CDR2 LQKENI. CDR3 sequence (DNA): TGTGCCAGCTCACCCGGGACAGGAGACTCTGGAAACACCATATATTTT. Its translation is CASSPGTGDSGNTIYF.

This clone was observed a handful of times. J is TRBJ2-3 and V is TRBV7-6, with D perhaps matching TRBD1 or TRBD2 (5 bases each). V lost 1 base, J lost 6 bases, and 11 bases lay in between. The CDR3 spans 14 residues. CDR1 and CDR2 from the germline V gene are SGHVS and FNYEAQ. The CDR3 protein is CASSLGGPTDTQYF. The CDR3 DNA reads TGTGCCAGCAGCTTAGGGGGACCCACGGATACGCAGTATTTT.

This sequence joins TRBV4-1 and TRBJ2-1, with D perhaps matching TRBD1 or TRBD2 (5 bases each). V was clipped by 4 bases and J by 0 bases, with 19 bases between them. The CDR3 extends over 18 amino acids. Germline values: CDR1 MGHRA, CDR2 YSYEKL. The CDR3 DNA sequence: TGCGCCAGCAGCCGGGGCGGCGCCAAGGGGAGCTCCTACAATGAGCAGTTCTTC. Translation gives CASSRGGAKGSSYNEQFF.

This clone was observed a single time. The chain links TRBV5-6 to TRBJ2-3; TRBD1 might be the D (6 bases). Germline values: CDR1 SGHDT, CDR2 YYEEEE. The V end lost 1 base, the J end lost 6 bases, and 9 bases lay between the germline ends. The CDR3 length is 13 residues. This CDR3 reads CASSLKGVDTQYF. For the CDR3, the DNA is TGTGCCAGCAGCTTGAAGGGGGTCGATACGCAGTATTTT.